This entry is about one TCR beta chain. Which antigen it targets is not known. No base quality values were provided; no much bigger clone lies one nucleotide off. This sample stems from a study of long-term antiretroviral therapy in people with HIV (dated 2022 in TCRdb). For context, the study as a whole: The earliest samples were collected approximately a decade before the 2015 WHO recommendation for immediate ART, a period when ART was typically delayed until CD4 counts fell. A retrospective serial study tested whether changes in peripheral blood TRB repertoire composition and diversity were associated with ART initiation and durable HIV suppression. A total of 192 cryopreserved PBMC samples came from approximately 30 adults with confirmed HIV infection and were collected serially over a mean of roughly six years (range 1-12). No cross-contamination during QIAcube processing turned up in test extractions that ran a monoclonal T-cell line alongside 25 to 35 polyclonal samples. About two fifths of the roughly 30 participants with HIV were female. General study outcomes and caveats: Samples dated from about 2003 to 2018, and the ART regimens used may be less effective than current ones. ART initiation was associated with a significant increase in TRB diversity, but diversity stayed significantly below transplant donor controls even after long-term ART. Unsorted PBMC were profiled instead of sorted CD4+ and CD8+ T cells because pre-ART samples had limited cell numbers. Limited PBMC availability meant only the TCR beta chain was sequenced, without alpha chain pairing. Inferences about post-ART repertoire changes are limited because no data were available on ART adherence, viral resistance or therapy changes. CDR3 length ranges in HIV repertoires were narrower than in controls, and network structure suggested an antigen-experienced repertoire with only a slight naive shift after ART. Expanded TRB clones identified before ART initiation dominated the repertoire at all time points, although this dominance fluctuated and declined in many PLHIV after ART.

The immunoSEQ hsTCRB v3.0 assay was used at survey level resolution to sequence the TRB variable region. The targeted TRB sequencing depth was 40,000-50,000 T-cell genomes per sample. An Illumina MiSeq with a v3 150-cycle kit was used to sequence the pooled TRB libraries. As for the original processing: Repertoire analysis ran in R within a reproducible Nextflow workflow covering QC, data transformation and analysis. LymphoSeq2, an R package for AIRR-Seq data exploration, was used to implement custom analyses. Several samples that yielded fewer than 5000 total TRB sequences were excluded, so that about 200 HIV repertoires were analyzed. Among the approximately 190 retained HIV repertoires, some 60 were collected before ART initiation and 129 after ART initiation. Each repertoire was downsampled to 5000 TRB nucleotide sequences, and summary statistics were averaged across 100 downsampling iterations. The analysis kept only TRB sequences whose CDR3 regions were at least seven amino acids long. Diversity was measured with a Shannon entropy-derived clonality score and the Gini coefficient. In the repertoire networks, any two of the top 5000 CDR3 amino acid sequences were connected whenever the two sequences differed by an edit distance of one. For TRB CDR3 amino acid sequences, antigen specificity groups and MHC restriction were predicted with GLIPH2. CDR3 amino acid sequences were matched against VDJdb and McPAS-TCR to flag known CMV, EBV, HIV or tissue antigen associations. Pre-ART, post-ART and control groups were compared with Wilcoxon signed-rank tests and Holm-Bonferroni correction. Drawn from immuneACCESS, this table holds only the in-frame rearrangements with V and J called that TCRdb kept. Clones are partly lost; checked studies trace under half to an unresolved V gene and leave the rest unexplained. V and J calls and clone size are as listed in that table; D and trimming were resolved from the DNA. Counted in this sample were 9,500 to 15,000 clones; about 80% of them appeared once. 18% of the sample is taken by the ten largest.

Inclusion was restricted to participants for whom at least one PBMC sample before ART initiation and at least two post-ART samples were available. Treatment was received in the United States of America by all participants with HIV. Before DNA extraction, cryopreserved samples of 1-10 million PBMC were thawed and washed. At the time of the earliest PBMC sample for each participant with HIV, ages ranged from about 20 to 54 years. Each participant contributed PBMC samples from 1-4 timepoints before ART initiation and 2-8 timepoints after ART initiation, with a median of 7 samples. For every participant, serial HIV viral load, CD4+ T-cell count, ART history and demographic data were obtained. Genomic DNA was extracted from unsorted PBMC with a Qiagen kit on a QIAcube, with processing performed in batches of 12 samples. The specimen was unsorted PBMCs, collected around 8 years after starting antiretroviral therapy. The TCR sequence derives from a man aged 50 to 59 with HIV.

The DNA sequence follows: TGTGCCTGGAGTAAGGAAGATCGGGTTCAGCCCCAGCATTTT. This translates into CAWSKEDRVQPQHF. The chain was built from TRBV30 and TRBJ1-5; the D gene identity is not certain. The germline V gene (reference sequence) specifies GTSNPN as CDR1 and SVGIG as CDR2. There are 14 amino acids in the CDR3, from cysteine to phenylalanine inclusive. The kept DNA is CDR3 alone, 42 bases in frame from the first base. Trimming at the junction amounts to 2 bases on V and 6 bases on J, and the germline ends lie 14 bases apart.